These T cell receptor beta chains were read from a single sample in a study of OX40 agonist ivuxolimab in advanced cancers. Clones were read by immunoSEQ multiplex PCR, and TCRdb kept only the in-frame ones, dropping some. The table shows approximately 50,000 clones, with approximately 80% occurring only once. The sample here was CD4+ or CD8+ T cells sorted from blood, taken in a trial of the OX40 agonist ivuxolimab. The receptor set was obtained from an adult with an advanced solid tumor such as melanoma, head and neck, liver or kidney cancer. The CDR3 runs from the conserved cysteine through the conserved F or W. D genes are given only for firm matches. Rows give clone size only sometimes, using once, few, many, or a class for an expanded clone.

clone_size,d_call,v_call,j_call,cdr3_nt,cdr3_aa
-,-,TRBV28,TRBJ2-1,TGTGCCAGCAGTTTACAGGGGCCAAAGTTCTTC,CASSLQGPKFF
-,-,TRBV19,TRBJ2-2,TGTGCCAGTAGTGTACAGGGCATTGGCGGGAGAAACACCGGGGAGCTGTTTTTT,CASSVQGIGGRNTGELFF
-,TRBD1,TRBV28,TRBJ1-5,TGTGCCAGCAGGCCGAGACAGGGCCCCAATCAGCCCCAGCATTTT,CASRPRQGPNQPQHF
-,-,TRBV5-1,TRBJ2-3,TGCGCCAGCAGCTTGGCCTTCCGGGATACGCAGTATTTT,CASSLAFRDTQYF
-,-,TRBV28,TRBJ1-5,TGTGCCAGCAGTTCACCACGTGGATATCAGCCCCAGCATTTT,CASSSPRGYQPQHF
-,TRBD2,TRBV5-1,TRBJ2-7,TGCGCCAGCAGCGGGGATCTAGCGGGAGTCTACGAGCAGTACTTC,CASSGDLAGVYEQYF
-,TRBD1,TRBV5-1,TRBJ2-2,TGCGCCAGCAGCTCGCGGACAGGGGCCGCGGACACCGGGGAGCTGTTTTTT,CASSSRTGAADTGELFF
-,-,TRBV5-3,TRBJ2-3,TGTGCCAGAAGCTTGGCAAGGGGCCGAGCAGATACGCAGTATTTT,CARSLARGRADTQYF
-,TRBD1,TRBV2,TRBJ1-2,TGTGCCGGTAGACAGGGTACCCTTAACTATGGCTACACCTTC,CAGRQGTLNYGYTF
once,TRBD2,TRBV2,TRBJ2-1,TGTGCCAGCATTCCGGGACTAGCGGTGTTTGAGCAGTTCTTC,CASIPGLAVFEQFF
-,-,TRBV6-1,TRBJ1-2,TGTGCCAGCGACCCAGGGAAGGGGCGCCACTATGGCTACACCTTC,CASDPGKGRHYGYTF
-,-,TRBV21-1,TRBJ1-1,TGTGCCAGCACCACCTTTTGCAACAATAAGGAGGGCACTGAAGCTTTCTTT,CASTTFCNNKEGTEAFF
-,TRBD1,TRBV7-9,TRBJ2-1,TGTGCCAGCAGCTTCGACAGGGCTCCCAATGAGCAGTTCTTC,CASSFDRAPNEQFF
-,TRBD2,TRBV5-4,TRBJ2-1,TGTGCCAGCAGCTTCAGGACTAGCGGGGGATACAATGAGCAGTTCTTC,CASSFRTSGGYNEQFF
-,-,TRBV5-1,TRBJ1-6,TGCGCCAGCAGCGGAACAGGATTCTATAATTCACCCCTCCACTTT,CASSGTGFYNSPLHF